This TCR beta chain was documented in a study of blood T cell repertoires in COVID-19. Study details: Spain, Italy and the United States supplied samples that represented acute and convalescent COVID-19.

Participant reports of clinical history set cohort assignment. Recovery among Cohort 3 donors was established by two negative PCRs, clearance, or symptom resolution. The germline gives CDR1 MRHNA, CDR2 SNTAGT. V lost 0 bases and J 2 bases, leaving 6 bases between the germline ends. The CDR3 is made up of 14 amino acids. Method: immunoSEQ multiplex PCR; TCRdb's copy keeps in-frame clones and lacks some. The table includes some 200,000 clones, approximately 90% detected once. The sample taken for sequencing was PBMCs or T cells enriched from blood (not recorded which). This clonotype was sampled from a woman between 18 and 30 years old who had recovered from COVID-19. The rearrangement uses TRBV6-4 and TRBJ2-3; D call uncertain. This chain's CDR3 is CASSDSHSTDTQYF. CDR3 in DNA: TGTGCCAGCAGTGACTCGCACTCCACAGATACGCAGTATTTT.